The rows below give T cell receptor beta chains drawn from one sample of a study of T cells in lung cancer brain metastases. Libraries were prepared by immunoSEQ multiplex PCR; TCRdb keeps only in-frame clonotypes and omits some of them. This table holds roughly 4,400 clones, 87% found once. The sequenced sample was tumor tissue from the primary lung tumor. The origin of the receptors is a woman between 45 and 60 years old with non-small cell lung cancer. Both conserved end residues are part of each CDR3. A D gene is named only where the DNA matches it firmly. Only some rows state a clone size, as once, few, many or a class for expanded clones.

13 | TRBJ1-2 | TRBD1 | TRBV29-1 | NA | CSVGDSVNYGYTF | TGCAGCGTTGGGGACAGCGTTAACTATGGCTACACCTTC
14 | TRBJ1-1 | TRBD1 | TRBV5-1 | NA | CASSLRQGGTEAFF | TGCGCCAGCAGCCTACGACAGGGAGGTACTGAAGCTTTCTTT
14 | TRBJ2-5 | TRBD2 | TRBV14 | NA | CASSLAGGSGTQYF | TGTGCCAGCAGCTTAGCGGGAGGTAGCGGGACCCAGTACTTC
13 | TRBJ2-3 | TRBD1 | TRBV29-1 | NA | CSVGTGGTDTQYF | TGCAGCGTCGGGACAGGGGGGACAGATACGCAGTATTTT
14 | TRBJ1-2 | NA | TRBV25-1 | NA | CASSDSGRVLGYTF | TGTGCCAGCAGTGATTCGGGGAGGGTTCTTGGCTACACCTTC
14 | TRBJ1-5 | NA | TRBV7-2 | NA | CASSFTAGYQPQHF | TGTGCCAGCAGCTTCACCGCAGGGTACCAGCCCCAGCATTTT
13 | TRBJ1-3 | TRBD1 | TRBV29-1 | NA | CSAGQGSGNTIYF | TGCAGCGCTGGACAGGGATCTGGAAACACCATATATTTT
13 | TRBJ2-3 | NA | TRBV5-5 | few | CASSSGFTDTQYF | TGTGCCAGCAGCTCGGGGTTCACAGATACGCAGTATTTT
12 | TRBJ2-1 | NA | TRBV7-3 | NA | CASGSLNNEQFF | TGTGCCAGCGGATCCTTGAACAATGAGCAGTTCTTC
15 | TRBJ2-5 | TRBD1 | TRBV9 | NA | CASSVGQVSGETQYF | TGTGCCAGCAGCGTCGGACAGGTATCGGGAGAGACCCAGTACTTC
17 | TRBJ1-1 | TRBD1 | TRBV28 | NA | CASSPPPGQEANTEAFF | TGTGCCAGCAGTCCACCTCCGGGACAGGAGGCTAACACTGAAGCTTTCTTT
19 | TRBJ1-1 | TRBD1 | TRBV4-1 | NA | CASSQAVFPTGASLRGAFF | TGCGCCAGCAGCCAAGCGGTTTTCCCCACAGGGGCATCTCTTAGGGGAGCTTTCTTT
14 | TRBJ2-4 | NA | TRBV2 | NA | CASRIIVGQNIQYF | TGTGCCAGCAGGATAATAGTGGGGCAAAACATTCAGTACTTC